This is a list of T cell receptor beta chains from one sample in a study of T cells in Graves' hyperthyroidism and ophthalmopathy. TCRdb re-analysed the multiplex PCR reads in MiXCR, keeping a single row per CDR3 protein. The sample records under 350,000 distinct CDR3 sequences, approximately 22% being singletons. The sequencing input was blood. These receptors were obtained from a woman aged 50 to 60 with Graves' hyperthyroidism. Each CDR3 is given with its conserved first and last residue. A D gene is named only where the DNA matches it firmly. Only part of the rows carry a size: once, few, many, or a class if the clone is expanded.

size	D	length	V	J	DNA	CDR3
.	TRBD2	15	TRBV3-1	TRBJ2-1	TGTGCCAGCAGCCAGACTAGCGGGAACGCCAATGAGCAGTTCTTC	CASSQTSGNANEQFF
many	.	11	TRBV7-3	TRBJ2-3	TGTGCCAGCAGCCTGGGGGATGCGCAGTATTTT	CASSLGDAQYF
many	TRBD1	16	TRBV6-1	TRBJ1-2	TGTGCCAGCAGTCCACGATCGCAGGGGGCGGATTATGGCTACACCTTC	CASSPRSQGADYGYTF
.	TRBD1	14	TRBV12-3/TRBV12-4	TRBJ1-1	TGTGCCAGCAGTTTTGGACAGGGGGATACTGAAGCTTTCTTT	CASSFGQGDTEAFF
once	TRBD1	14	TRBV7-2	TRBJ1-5	TGTGCCAGCAGCTTAGTAACAGGGGATCAGCCCCAGCATTTT	CASSLVTGDQPQHF
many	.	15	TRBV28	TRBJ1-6	TGTGCCAGCACCTTTCTAGGGACAAATAATTCACCCCTCCACTTT	CASTFLGTNNSPLHF
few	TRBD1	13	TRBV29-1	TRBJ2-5	TGCAGCGTTAGGCAGGTACAGGGGGAGACCCAGTACTTC	CSVRQVQGETQYF
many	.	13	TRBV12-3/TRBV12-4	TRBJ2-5	TGTGCCAGCAGTATCGGACAGCAAGAGACCCAGTACTTC	CASSIGQQETQYF
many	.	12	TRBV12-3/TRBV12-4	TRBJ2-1	TGTGCCAGCAGTTTCTCGGGAGTTGAGCAGTTCTTC	CASSFSGVEQFF
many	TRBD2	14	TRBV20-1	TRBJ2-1	TGCAGTGCTGAACCTAGCGGGAGCTACAATGAGCAGTTCTTC	CSAEPSGSYNEQFF
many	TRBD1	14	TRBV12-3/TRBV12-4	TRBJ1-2	TGTGCCAGCAGTTTTACAGGGGGCGGCTATGGCTACACCTTC	CASSFTGGGYGYTF
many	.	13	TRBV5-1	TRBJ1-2	TGCGCCAGCAGCTTGGCCAAGGGTGGCGGCTACACCTTC	CASSLAKGGGYTF
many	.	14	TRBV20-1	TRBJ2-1	TGCAGTGCTCTCAGCCGCTACTCCTACAATGAGCAGTTCTTC	CSALSRYSYNEQFF
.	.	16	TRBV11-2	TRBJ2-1	TGTGCCAGCAGCTCGAACTGGGATTTCGCCTACAATGAGCAGTTCTTC	CASSSNWDFAYNEQFF
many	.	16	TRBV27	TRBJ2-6	TGTGCCAGCAGTTTATCCGGGGGGCCTGGGGCCAACGTCCTGACTTTC	CASSLSGGPGANVLTF
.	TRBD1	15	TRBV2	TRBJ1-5	TGTGCCAGCAGCCTAGACAGGGCTAGCAATCAGCCCCAGCATTTT	CASSLDRASNQPQHF
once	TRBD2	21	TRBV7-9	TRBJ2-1	TGTGCCAGCAGCTCCACCGGGACTAGCGGGAGGGCCGATAGCTCCTACAATGAGCAGTTCTTC	CASSSTGTSGRADSSYNEQFF
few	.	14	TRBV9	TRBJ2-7	TGTGCCAGCAGCGTAACGAGAGCTAGGTACGAGCAGTACTTC	CASSVTRARYEQYF
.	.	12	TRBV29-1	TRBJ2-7	TGCAGCGTTGATAGCAGAACCTACGAGCAGTACTTC	CSVDSRTYEQYF
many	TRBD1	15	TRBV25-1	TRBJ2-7	TGTGCCAGCAGCCTCCTCGGACAGGACCCCTACGAGCAGTACTTC	CASSLLGQDPYEQYF
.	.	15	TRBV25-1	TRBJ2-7	TGTGCCAGCAGCCATGCCGGGACCTCACCCTACGAGCAGTACTTC	CASSHAGTSPYEQYF
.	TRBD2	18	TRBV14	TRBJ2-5	TGTGCCAGCAGCCAAGATCTTACGAGCGGGAGGGCCGGGGAGACCCAGTACTTC	CASSQDLTSGRAGETQYF
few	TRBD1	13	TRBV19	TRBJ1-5	TGTGCCAGTGCCAGGGGGGTGGGACAGCCCCAGCATTTT	CASARGVGQPQHF
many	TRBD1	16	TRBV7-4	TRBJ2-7	TGTGCCAGCAGCTTGGGTCGACAGGGACCTTCCTACGAGCAGTACTTC	CASSLGRQGPSYEQYF
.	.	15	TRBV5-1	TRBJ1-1	TGCGCCAGCAGCTTGGAGGGAGGGTTTGGCACTGAAGCTTTCTTT	CASSLEGGFGTEAFF
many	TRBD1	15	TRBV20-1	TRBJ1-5	TGCAGTGCTCAGGGGGACAGGGGGCGTGATCAGCCCCAGCATTTT	CSAQGDRGRDQPQHF
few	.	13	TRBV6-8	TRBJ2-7	TGTGCCAGCAGTTTGGGCCTTAGGTTCAAGCAGTACTTC	CASSLGLRFKQYF
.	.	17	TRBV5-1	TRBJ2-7	TGCGCCAGCAGCTTGTTCGCGGTTGAGGGCTGGCGGGACGAGCAGTACTTC	CASSLFAVEGWRDEQYF
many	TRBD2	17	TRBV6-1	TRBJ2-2	TGTGCCAGCAGTGTGGGACTAGCGGGGGGAAACACCGGGGAGCTGTTTTTT	CASSVGLAGGNTGELFF
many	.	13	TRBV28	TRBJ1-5	TGCGCCAGCAGCTTGTTGGTGGGGCAGCCCCAGCATTTT	CASSLLVGQPQHF
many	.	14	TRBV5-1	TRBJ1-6	TGCGCCAGCAGCTTGTTGTCAGATGATTCACCCCTCCACTTT	CASSLLSDDSPLHF
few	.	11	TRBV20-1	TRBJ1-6	TGCAGTGCTAGTGATAGGGGACCCCTCCACTTT	CSASDRGPLHF
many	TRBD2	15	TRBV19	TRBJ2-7	TGTGCCAGTAAGGCTAGCGGGAGTGGCGGCTACGAGCAGTACTTC	CASKASGSGGYEQYF
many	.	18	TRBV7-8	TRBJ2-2	TGTGCCAGCAGCTTAGTTGGGGGTCCCACCGCGTTGACCGGGGAGCTGTTTTTT	CASSLVGGPTALTGELFF
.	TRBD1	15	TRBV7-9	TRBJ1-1	TGTGCCAGCAGCCTGAGACAGGGATCAATCACTGAAGCTTTCTTT	CASSLRQGSITEAFF
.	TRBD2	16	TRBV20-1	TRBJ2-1	TGCAGTGCTAGAGATTCAAGGACTAGCGATTTTAATGAGCAGTTCTTC	CSARDSRTSDFNEQFF
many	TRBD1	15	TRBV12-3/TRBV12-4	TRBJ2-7	TGTGCCAGCAGTTTCCTTCGCCAGGGGGCCGGCGAGCAGTACTTC	CASSFLRQGAGEQYF
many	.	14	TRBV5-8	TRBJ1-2	TGTGCCAGCAGCTTGGGGACAGTGAACTATGGCTACACCTTC	CASSLGTVNYGYTF
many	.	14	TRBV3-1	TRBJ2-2	TGTGCCAGCAGCTCCGGGCGGCAAGTGGGGGAGCTGTTTTTT	CASSSGRQVGELFF
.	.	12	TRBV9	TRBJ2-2	TGTGCCAGCAGCTTCACAGGGGGGGAGCTGTTTTTT	CASSFTGGELFF
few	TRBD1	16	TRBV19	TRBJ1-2	TGTGCCAGTAATCCGAGAACAGGGGGAAAGAACTATGGCTACACCTTC	CASNPRTGGKNYGYTF
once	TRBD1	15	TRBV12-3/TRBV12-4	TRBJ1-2	TGTGCCAGCAGCCTGCAGGAAGACAGGGTGGGTGGCTACACCTTC	CASSLQEDRVGGYTF
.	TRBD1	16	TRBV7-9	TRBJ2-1	TGTGCCAGCAGCTTGGGACAGGGTCTATCCTACAATGAGCAGTTCTTC	CASSLGQGLSYNEQFF
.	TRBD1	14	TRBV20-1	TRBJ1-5	TGCAGTGCCCTGACAGGGTGGGGCAATCAGCCCCAGCATTTT	CSALTGWGNQPQHF
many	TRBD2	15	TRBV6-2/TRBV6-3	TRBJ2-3	TGTGCCAGCAGGAAACTAGCGGGAGTTGTAGATACGCAGTATTTT	CASRKLAGVVDTQYF
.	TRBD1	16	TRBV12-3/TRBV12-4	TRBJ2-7	TGTGCCAGCAGTCCGGGACAGCCAACAGCCTACTACGAGCAGTACTTC	CASSPGQPTAYYEQYF
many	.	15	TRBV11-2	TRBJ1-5	TGTGCCAGCAGCGGGGGGTGGGAGCCCAATCAGCCCCAGCATTTT	CASSGGWEPNQPQHF
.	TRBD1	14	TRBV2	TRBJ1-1	TGTGCCAGCATGCGACAGGGGGTTTGGACTGAAGCTTTCTTT	CASMRQGVWTEAFF
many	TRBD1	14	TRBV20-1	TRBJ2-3	TGCAGTGCCCCTACAGGGGGGAGCACAGATACGCAGTATTTT	CSAPTGGSTDTQYF
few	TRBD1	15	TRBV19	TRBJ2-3	TGTGCCAGTAGAGCCGGACAGGGGGCGCCAGATACGCAGTATTTT	CASRAGQGAPDTQYF
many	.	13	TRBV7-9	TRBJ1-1	TGTGCCAGCAGCTTACAGGGATTGGCTGAAGCTTTCTTT	CASSLQGLAEAFF
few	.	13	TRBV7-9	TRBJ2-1	TGTGCCAGCAGCTTCAAGGGGTACAATGAGCAGTTCTTC	CASSFKGYNEQFF
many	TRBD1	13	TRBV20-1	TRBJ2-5	TGCAGTGCTAGGTGGACAGGGAGGGAGACCCAGTACTTC	CSARWTGRETQYF
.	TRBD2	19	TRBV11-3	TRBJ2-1	TGTGCCAGCAGCCCGGGGTGGATAGCGGGAGAGAGAAACTACAATGAGCAGTTCTTC	CASSPGWIAGERNYNEQFF
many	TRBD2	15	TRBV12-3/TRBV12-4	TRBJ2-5	TGTGCCAGCAGTCTAGGGCGGGGGGTACAAGAGACCCAGTACTTC	CASSLGRGVQETQYF